Following are 20 T cell receptor beta chains from one sample sequenced in a study of blood T cell repertoires in COVID-19. Here immunoSEQ multiplex PCR was the method, and the copy in TCRdb shows in-frame clones only, minus some. The sample includes hundreds of thousands of clones, about four fifths seen only once; the top ten take 4.5% to 6%. The specimen sequenced was PBMCs or T cells enriched from blood (not recorded which). These receptors came from a man in his forties who had been exposed to COVID-19.

This clone showed up just a few times. The chain carries TRBV4-2 and TRBJ2-7, with a weak D call TRBD2 (6 bases). V was pared by 4 bases and J by 5 bases, with 18 bases between. Germline CDR1 LGHNA, CDR2 YNFKEQ. This CDR3 comprises 15 residues. The CDR3 loop is CASSLPRLAHDEQYF. CDR3 in DNA: TGTGCCAGCAGCCTCCCCCGGCTAGCGCACGACGAGCAGTACTTC.

The J gene is TRBJ2-6, the V gene TRBV4-1; TRBD1 aligns across 8 bases. The CDR3 is 19 amino acids. Germline values: CDR1 MGHRA, CDR2 YSYEKL. V trimming: 0 bases; J trimming: 1 base; junction bases outside the gene matches: 8. The DNA for the CDR3 is TGCGCCAGCAGCCAAGAACCGGCAGGGGGCAGGTCTGGGGCCAACGTCCTGACTTTC. Translating gives CASSQEPAGGRSGANVLTF.

This clone occurred once. The rearrangement links TRBV11-3 to TRBJ2-1; the D gene is possibly TRBD2 (6 bases). The CDR3 contains 13 residues. Trimming cost V 2 bases and J 15 bases, with 17 bases left between them. Germline V gives CDR1 SGHNT, CDR2 YENEEA. The CDR3 protein is CASSLMARVGGFF. CDR3 sequence (DNA): TGTGCCAGCAGCTTAATGGCCCGAGTGGGGGGGTTCTTC.

The chain has TRBV12-5 and TRBJ2-2, with 7 bases identical to TRBD1. Germline assignment: CDR1 LGHNT and CDR2 FRNRAP. V lost 4 bases and J lost 5; bases outside the gene matches: 13. The CDR3 totals 17 residues. DNA of the CDR3: TGTGCTAGTGGTTCGAAAACAGACAGGGCCCGAACCGGGGAGCTGTTTTTT. The encoded protein is CASGSKTDRARTGELFF.

The chain is built from TRBV27 and TRBJ2-1; the D is unclear. Germline lookup yields CDR1 MNHEY and CDR2 SMNVEV (reference sequence). V was pared by 4 bases and J by 9 bases, with 7 bases between. The CDR3 consists of 11 residues. The CDR3 is CASSSVGEQFF. The CDR3 DNA reads as TGTGCCAGCAGTTCAGTTGGTGAGCAGTTCTTC.

This sequence joins TRBV7-9 and TRBJ2-7; D is perhaps TRBD2 (5 bases). The CDR3 spans 14 residues. The germline CDR1 and CDR2 sequences are SEHNR and FQNEAQ (reference sequence). Trimming removed 1 base at V and 3 bases at J, with 10 bases between. This CDR3 is CASSLEAGNYEQYF. Written as DNA, the CDR3 is TGTGCCAGCAGCTTAGAGGCCGGGAACTACGAGCAGTACTTC.

The CDR3 loop is CAIRGTGLNTEAFF. As DNA, the CDR3 is TGTGCCATCAGGGGGACAGGGCTGAACACTGAAGCTTTCTTT. The chain employs TRBV10-3 and TRBJ1-1; 9 bases fit TRBD1. The CDR3 runs to 14 residues. Germline CDR1 reads ENHRY; CDR2 reads SYGVKD. The V gene end was trimmed by 6 bases and the J gene end by 0 bases; junction bases not matched to a gene: 2.

V is TRBV28 and J is TRBJ1-2; D gene uncertain. The CDR3 runs 11 residues. The germline V gene has CDR1 MDHEN and CDR2 SYDVKM. With 8 bases removed from V and 2 bases from J, the gap between germline ends came to 6 bases. The chain's CDR3 is CASLSNYGYTF. In nucleotides, the CDR3 is TGTGCCAGCCTTTCCAACTATGGCTACACCTTC.

This clone was counted ten times or more. The CDR3 reads CASSNSNSPLHF. The CDR3, as DNA: TGTGCCAGCAGTAATAGCAATTCACCCCTCCACTTT. The gene calls are TRBV12-3 or TRBV12-4 and TRBJ1-6; D unresolved. The CDR3 length is 12 residues. Trimming removed 5 bases at V and 7 bases at J, with 6 bases between.

This clone is a singleton in its sample. The V call is TRBV29-1, the J call TRBJ1-1; a weak D match, TRBD1 (5 bases). The V end lost 4 bases, the J end lost 3 bases, and 12 bases lay between the germline ends. From germline, CDR1 is SQVTM and CDR2 ANQGSEA. This CDR3 has 13 residues. The CDR3 nucleotides read TGCAGCGTTGGCGGGGGGGGGTACACTGAAGCTTTCTTT. This gives the protein CSVGGGGYTEAFF.

This clone was seen a handful of times. The V and J genes are TRBV28 and TRBJ2-7; D is possibly TRBD1 (6 bases). Trimming cost V 5 bases and J 7 bases, with 18 bases left between them. This CDR3 comprises 14 residues. The germline V gene encodes CDR1 MDHEN and CDR2 SYDVKM. CDR3 residues: CASSPGVFLREQYF. In nucleotides, the CDR3 is TGTGCCAGCAGTCCAGGGGTTTTCCTACGTGAGCAGTACTTC. Complete variable domain (other parts from reference TRBV28 and TRBJ2-7): DVKVTQSSRYLVKRTGEKVFLECVQDMDHENMFWYRQDPGLGLRLIYFSYDVKMKEKGDIPEGYSVSREKKERFSLILESASTNQTSMYLCASSPGVFLREQYFGPGTRLTVT.

The rearrangement joins TRBV5-1 to TRBJ2-7; perhaps TRBD1 as D (7 bases). Trimming left V 0 bases short and J 3 bases short, with 16 bases between. This CDR3 has 16 amino acids. Germline-derived CDR1 and CDR2 are SGHRS and YFSETQ. CDR3 loop: CASSLVSGGNHYEQYF. The CDR3 DNA is TGCGCCAGCAGCTTGGTTTCAGGGGGGAACCACTACGAGCAGTACTTC.

The genes are TRBV5-1 and TRBJ2-5; a possible D gene is TRBD1 (6 bases). From germline, CDR1 is SGHRS and CDR2 YFSETQ. The V end was cut by 5 bases, the J end by 2 bases, with 13 bases between. The CDR3 length is 14 residues. The CDR3 sequence: CASRGRTAQETQYF. The CDR3 region has the DNA TGCGCCAGCAGGGGACGGACAGCACAAGAGACCCAGTACTTC.

J is TRBJ2-7 and V is TRBV5-6; no firm D call. The V end lost 3 bases, the J end lost 4 bases, and 8 bases lay between the germline ends. Germline V gene data show CDR1 as SGHDT and CDR2 as YYEEEE. The CDR3 is 12 residues long. The CDR3 DNA follows: TGTGCCAGCAGCTCGGAGAGATACGAGCAGTACTTC. Its protein is CASSSERYEQYF.

This chain links TRBV12-3 or TRBV12-4 with TRBJ1-2, with D possibly matching TRBD1 (6 bases). Trimming left V 6 bases short and J 6 bases short, with 14 bases between. The CDR3 is 13 residues long. The chain's CDR3 is CASRDRNSHGYTF. The CDR3 DNA reads as TGTGCCAGCAGAGACAGGAATTCGCATGGCTACACCTTC.

This clone showed up just a few times. V usage is TRBV11-3 and J usage is TRBJ1-1; no clear D. Germline V lookup: CDR1 SGHNT, CDR2 YENEEA. Trimming removed 5 bases at V and 3 bases at J, with 10 bases between. The CDR3 length is 13 residues. The CDR3 is CASSPRGDTEAFF. CDR3 nucleotide sequence: TGTGCCAGCAGCCCCCGGGGAGACACTGAAGCTTTCTTT.

The V call is TRBV5-1, the J call TRBJ1-4, with 8 bases fitting TRBD1. V lost 3 bases, J lost 8 bases, and 6 bases stayed unmatched. Looked up from germline, CDR1 is SGHRS and CDR2 is YFSETQ. This CDR3 comprises 14 residues. For the CDR3, the DNA is TGCGCCAGCAGCTCCCAGGGGGCGCGGGAAAAACTGTTTTTT. Translated: CASSSQGAREKLFF.

The J gene is TRBJ2-1, the V gene TRBV2, with 9 bases fitting TRBD1. V dropped 9 bases and J dropped 4; count of bases not matched to a gene: 4. Germline-derived CDR1 and CDR2 are SNHLY and FYNNEI. This CDR3 comprises 13 residues. The CDR3 protein is CASDRGGYNEQFF. Here the CDR3 DNA reads TGTGCCAGTGACAGGGGGGGATACAATGAGCAGTTCTTC.

In its sample, this clone was seen once. The rearrangement joins TRBV7-9 to TRBJ2-7; possibly TRBD1 for D (6 bases). The CDR3 runs to 16 residues. V was clipped by 4 bases and J by 2 bases, with 18 bases between them. Germline CDR1 and CDR2: SEHNR and FQNEAQ (reference sequence). CDR3 bases: TGTGCCAGCAGCTCCAGTAGTCGGACAGCACCCTACGAGCAGTACTTC. Encoded protein: CASSSSSRTAPYEQYF.

The chain joins TRBV4-1 to TRBJ1-6; the D is unclear. V was shortened by 3 bases and J by 4 bases, with 13 bases between the two germline ends. Germline V lookup: CDR1 MGHRA, CDR2 YSYEKL. This CDR3 contains 16 residues. The DNA for the CDR3 is TGCGCCAGCAGCCAGCCCGACTGGGTTTATAATTCACCCCTCCACTTT. The encoded protein is CASSQPDWVYNSPLHF.